What follows are 2 T cell receptor beta chains derived from one specimen sequenced in a study of T cells in Graves' hyperthyroidism and ophthalmopathy. RNA transcripts yielded amplified TCR beta CDR3 regions. TCR CDR3 underwent first-round RT-PCR with the HTBI primer set. TCRdb called the multiplex PCR reads again in MiXCR, with one record for every CDR3 protein. The sample lists hundreds of thousands of distinct CDR3 sequences; 20% were seen once. Sequencing was done on a sample of blood. These receptors were collected from a man aged 40-55 years with Graves' ophthalmopathy.

This clonotype was recorded at least ten times. The chain recombines TRBV20-1 with TRBJ2-1; D perhaps matches TRBD2 (6 bases). The CDR3 loop spans 15 amino acids. CDR1 DFQATT and CDR2 SNEGSKA come from the germline V gene (reference sequence). Trimming shortened V by 5 bases and J by 9 bases, and 23 bases separated the two germline ends. DNA for the CDR3: TGCAGTGCTGGCGAAGCGGGCAGGGTGGGAGGTGAGCAGTTCTTC. This gives the protein CSAGEAGRVGGEQFF.

The table lists this clonotype with many counts. The chain has TRBV28 and TRBJ2-7; 9 bases agree with TRBD2. The germline V gene has CDR1 MDHEN and CDR2 SYDVKM. The V and J ends lost 6 bases and 7 bases, in that order; junction bases with no gene match: 10. The CDR3 runs 14 residues. The CDR3 spells CASRVAGASREQYF. In nucleotides, the CDR3 is TGTGCCAGCAGAGTAGCGGGAGCCTCTCGAGAGCAGTACTTC.